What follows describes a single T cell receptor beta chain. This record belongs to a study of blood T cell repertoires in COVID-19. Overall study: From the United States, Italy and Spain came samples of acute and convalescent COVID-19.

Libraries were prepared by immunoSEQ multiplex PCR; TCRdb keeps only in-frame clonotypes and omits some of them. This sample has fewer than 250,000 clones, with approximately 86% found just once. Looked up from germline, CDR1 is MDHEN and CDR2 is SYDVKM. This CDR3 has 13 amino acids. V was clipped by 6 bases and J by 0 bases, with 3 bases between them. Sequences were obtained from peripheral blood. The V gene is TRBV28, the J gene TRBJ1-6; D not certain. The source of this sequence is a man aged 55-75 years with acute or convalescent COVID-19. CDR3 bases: TGTGCCAGCAGCAGCTCCTATAATTCACCCCTCCACTTT. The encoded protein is CASSSSYNSPLHF.